Detailed here is one T cell receptor (beta chain). V trimming: 2 bases; J trimming: 7 bases; junction bases outside the gene matches: 8. CDR1 is MNHEY and CDR2 is SVGEGT in the germline V gene. This CDR3 is built from 14 residues. This sample is part of a study of blood T cell repertoires in COVID-19. On the study more broadly: The samples span acute and convalescent COVID-19 from the United States, Italy and Spain. In each case, the material was cDNA or gDNA derived from T cells, B-cell-depleted T cells, or PBMCs.

Authors' analysis steps: For nucleated cells, counts were estimated from reference gene primer amplification. The table came from immunoSEQ multiplex PCR; TCRdb's copy has only in-frame clones and leaves some out. D and trimming come from the DNA, and the V and J calls and clone size come from that table. This sample carries 55,000 or so clones, approximately 90% of them seen once, and the ten largest clones take 6.2%. Sequenced sample: peripheral blood. The chain employs TRBV6-2 or TRBV6-3 and TRBJ2-7; TRBD2 aligns across 7 bases. This clonotype was sampled from a middle-aged man with acute or convalescent COVID-19. The CDR3 sequence: CASSYGTTLLEQYF. In nucleotides, the CDR3 is TGTGCCAGCAGTTACGGGACTACGCTCTTGGAGCAGTACTTC.